These 8 T cell receptor beta chains were all obtained from the same sample, sequenced in a study of shared clonotypes between healthy human individuals. The assay was immunoSEQ multiplex PCR, and TCRdb's table has in-frame clones only and misses some. The table lists roughly 890,000 clones, around 92% of them singletons. Naive CD8 cells lacked CD45RO, underwent positive selection for CCR7 and left out terminally differentiated effector memory CD45RA+ cells. The sample comprised naive CD8+ T cells sorted from blood. The receptor set was obtained from a man aged 25-40 years in good health.

The chain recombines TRBV9 with TRBJ2-7; 9 nucleotides align to TRBD1. The CDR3 consists of 15 residues. Germline V gives CDR1 SGDLS, CDR2 YYNGEE. Trimming took 3 bases from V and 5 from J; bases not matched to a gene: 9. CDR3 coding DNA: TGTGCCAGCAGCGCCCCCGGGACAGGGATCAACGAGCAGTACTTC. Protein sequence: CASSAPGTGINEQYF.

This chain joins TRBV27 and TRBJ2-1, with D possibly being TRBD1 (6 bases). V gave up 5 bases and J gave up 12 bases, with 14 bases separating them. CDR1 and CDR2 (germline): MNHEY, SMNVEV (reference sequence). The CDR3 is made up of 12 amino acids. The CDR3 loop reads CASSQGGLGQFF. As DNA, the CDR3 is TGTGCCAGCAGTCAAGGGGGTTTAGGGCAGTTCTTC.

The rearrangement uses TRBV4-1 and TRBJ2-2; 7 nucleotides agree with TRBD1. The CDR3 length is 17 residues. Germline V gene lookup returns CDR1 MGHRA and CDR2 YSYEKL. Trimming cost V 4 bases and J 2 bases; bases outside gene matches: 10. The DNA of the CDR3 is TGCGCCAGCAGCCCGACAGGGCACGCACTTAACACCGGGGAGCTGTTTTTT. Its translation is CASSPTGHALNTGELFF.

The chain carries TRBV25-1 and TRBJ1-2; D gene unclear. Germline CDR1 and CDR2: MGHDK and SYGVNS. V was shortened by 5 bases and J by 4 bases, with 14 bases between the two germline ends. The CDR3 totals 14 residues. The CDR3 DNA follows: TGTGCCAGCAGTTCTACCATTTTGGGCTATGGCTACACCTTC. The encoded protein is CASSSTILGYGYTF.

This chain joins TRBV7-6 and TRBJ1-5; tentatively, D is TRBD1 (5 bases). V shed 5 bases and J shed 3 bases, with 14 bases lying between them. Germline assignment: CDR1 SGHVS and CDR2 FNYEAQ. The CDR3 consists of 15 residues. CDR3 nucleotides: TGTGCCAGCAGCCTCTGGGCAGGGCTCAATCAGCCCCAGCATTTT. Protein sequence: CASSLWAGLNQPQHF.

The chain has TRBV19 and TRBJ2-2; TRBD1 matches 8 bases. The ends lost 8 bases at V and 0 bases at J; junction bases unmatched: 5. Germline loops: CDR1 LNHDA, CDR2 SQIVND (reference sequence). There are 15 residues in the CDR3. The CDR3 is CASEDREANTGELFF. CDR3 nucleotides: TGTGCCAGTGAGGACAGGGAGGCGAACACCGGGGAGCTGTTTTTT. The whole variable domain, filled in from reference TRBV19 and TRBJ2-2, reads DGGITQSPKYLFRKEGQNVTLSCEQNLNHDAMYWYRQDPGQGLRLIYYSQIVNDFQKGDIAEGYSVSREKKESFPLTVTSAQKNPTAFYLCASEDREANTGELFFGEGSRLTVL.

There are a few counts of this clone. CDR3 amino acids: CASSRAGVTEAFF. CDR3 sequence (DNA): TGTGCCAGCAGTCGGGCGGGAGTCACTGAAGCTTTCTTT. The V call is TRBV27, the J call TRBJ1-1; D uncertain. This CDR3 comprises 13 residues. The V end was cut by 5 bases, the J end by 4 bases, with 11 bases between. Germline CDR1 and CDR2: MNHEY and SMNVEV (reference sequence).

The CDR3 is CASSQVGQGDYNEQFF. In DNA form, the CDR3 reads TGCGCCAGCAGCCAAGTCGGACAGGGGGACTACAATGAGCAGTTCTTC. V usage is TRBV4-1 and J usage is TRBJ2-1, with 10 bases fitting TRBD1. This CDR3 region has 16 residues. Germline CDR1 reads MGHRA; CDR2 reads YSYEKL. Trimming took 1 base from V and 3 from J; bases not matched to a gene: 3.